This entry concerns a single T cell receptor (beta chain). This clonotype is a singleton in its sample. Its target antigen remains unknown. Base qualities are not at hand, and no much larger clone is one base apart. Libraries were constructed by 5' RACE. Sequencing was carried out with an Illumina HiSeq 2500. A second PCR of roughly 7 to 12 cycles was run with a J-beta primer mix and a sample-barcoded 5' primer. Each TCR beta cDNA molecule received a unique molecular identifier from a template-switch 5' adaptor carrying 12 random nucleotides. Each sample yielded at least 2.5 million CDR3-containing paired-end reads. First-strand cDNA was synthesized from all RNA with the Mint cDNA synthesis kit, primed by a TRBC-specific oligonucleotide. Following uracil-DNA glycosylase treatment, all cDNA underwent a first 18-cycle PCR with the universal primers M1SS and BC2_uni_R. The authors processed their data as follows. For normalization, 1 million high-quality reads, each with a distinct molecular identifier, were randomly selected from each sample. Reads sharing molecular identifiers were discarded rather than binned into consensus sequences. MiTCR, with a Q25 quality threshold and the strictest error-elimination algorithm, was used for CDR3 identification, clonotype clustering and error correction. A nonparametric unseen species model with Euler transformation was used to estimate a lower bound on total TCR beta diversity. TCRdb itself trimmed the public reads at Q25 with fastp, ran MiXCR and retained productive beta chains. Each entry merges the rows of one CDR3 protein and shows their most common DNA and genes. The V and J calls follow TCRdb's processing rather than the paper's. Recorded for this sample are about 970,000 distinct CDR3 sequences; roughly 50% of them occurred a single time. Of the sample, over 20% is held by the ten largest clones.

The donors were roughly 40 Caucasian individuals from Russia, aged roughly 6 to 100 years, who were systemically healthy. Each donor gave ten milliliters of peripheral blood, drawn into EDTA-treated Vacutainer tubes. PBMCs were isolated by Ficoll-Paque density-gradient centrifugation, with at least 6.5 million obtained per sample. Trizol reagent was used to extract total RNA from PBMCs, with at least 6 micrograms per sample. Naive CD45RAhigh/CD27high T cell percentages were measured by flow cytometry on a PBMC aliquot from every donor. The CDR3 numbers 13 residues from cysteine through phenylalanine. The retained sequence is limited to the CDR3, 39 bases, with the frame set at the first base. Trimming costs V 1 base and J 5 bases, and their ends lie 12 bases apart. CDR1 DFQATT and CDR2 SNEGSKA were looked up in the germline V gene (reference sequence). The source of the sample is a study of blood T cells in healthy people across ages (dated by TCRdb to the mid-2010s). Background for the entire study: Template switching captured roughly one uniquely barcoded TCR beta cDNA molecule per two T cells in model experiments. The study measured age-related changes in TCR beta repertoire diversity using deep sequencing normalized with unique cDNA molecular identifiers. The donors were split into four age groups: young (average about 16 years), middle-aged (about 40), aged (roughly 65) and long-lived (under 85). To avoid experimental bias, donors of different ages were randomly spread across the sequencing lanes. For two donors (one aged 18 to 29 and one aged 80 or older), the study analyzed two additional independent replicas of 1 million unique cDNA reads from the same blood draw. General findings and caveats noted by the study authors: A strong correlation was found between observed TCR beta diversity and the percentage of naive T cells measured by flow cytometry. The CMV infection status of donors was not known, potentially confounding age-related changes in expanded clonotypes. Compared with the aged group, the long-lived group had more naive CD4+ T cells, fewer expanded clones and increased TCR diversity, a pattern suggesting age selection. As age increased, observed TCR beta diversity per million T cells dropped in a roughly linear way, and a significant reduction was already evident by age 40. Estimates of total diversity from one million sequenced T cells were regarded as lower bounds and underestimates. Conclusive comparison of naive and antigen-experienced compartments was prevented by the profiling of bulk unsorted PBMCs.

This clonotype was sampled from a woman aged 60 to 75 in good health. The chain was built from TRBV20-1 and TRBJ2-7, with TRBD2 tentatively as D gene (6 bases match). Sequencing was carried out using blood. For the CDR3, the sequence is CSARVGGFNEQYF. The bases are TGCAGTGCTAGAGTGGGAGGCTTTAACGAGCAGTACTTC.